Sequencing of this T cell receptor beta chain was carried out in a study of blood T cell repertoires in COVID-19. Background on the study: T cells, B-cell-depleted T cells, or PBMCs provided the cDNA or gDNA that served as material.

This CDR3 is 13 amino acids long. The V gene lost 5 bases and the J gene lost 5 bases, with 11 bases spanning the gap. The germline gives CDR1 SEHNR, CDR2 FQNEAQ (reference sequence). As processed by the authors: Scientists estimated how many nucleated cells there were by amplifying reference gene primers. Data came from immunoSEQ multiplex PCR; TCRdb stores just in-frame clones and leaves some out. Clone size and V and J calls were adopted from that table, with D and trimming inferred from the DNA. The repertoire holds 300,000 to 350,000 clones, with almost 90% as singletons. During active infection, Seattle patients enrolled and were then monitored through disease.

Sequences were obtained from peripheral blood. The chain is built from TRBV7-9 and TRBJ2-3; possibly TRBD1 for D (6 bases). The TCR was taken from a woman in her forties with COVID-19, enrolled during active disease. The CDR3: CASSILRGDTQYF. The DNA of the CDR3 is TGTGCCAGCAGCATCCTCAGGGGAGATACGCAGTATTTT.